This T cell receptor (beta chain) was profiled in a study of cytomegalovirus exposure and HLA in healthy donors. Study conclusions and caveats: According to reports, the classifier identified cytomegalovirus status with high specificity and sensitivity. Cytomegalovirus association was assigned to under 200 TCR beta chains. TCR beta chain V- and J-gene trimming was linked, in a later analysis, to a missense variant in DCLRE1C.

As concerns this clone: Its antigen is unidentified. One junction end does not reproduce the germline sequence, and a read error may be involved.

Germline values: CDR1 SEHNR, CDR2 FQNEAQ (reference sequence). The CDR3 runs 18 residues. PCR involved 60 Vbeta and 13 Jbeta primers. TCRdb's copy holds only in-frame clones and misses some; the assay was immunoSEQ multiplex PCR. The profile shows 200,000 to 300,000 clones, around 80% of them singletons. The clonotype comes from a boy between 10 and 17 years old in good health and CMV-seronegative. Sequencing input: PBMCs. The chain is built from TRBV7-9 and TRBJ1-5; D perhaps matches TRBD1 (5 bases). CDR3 region: CSSSLGEQDFYSNQPQHF. Written as DNA, the CDR3 is TGTTCCAGCAGCTTAGGGGAGCAGGATTTTTATAGCAATCAGCCCCAGCATTTT.